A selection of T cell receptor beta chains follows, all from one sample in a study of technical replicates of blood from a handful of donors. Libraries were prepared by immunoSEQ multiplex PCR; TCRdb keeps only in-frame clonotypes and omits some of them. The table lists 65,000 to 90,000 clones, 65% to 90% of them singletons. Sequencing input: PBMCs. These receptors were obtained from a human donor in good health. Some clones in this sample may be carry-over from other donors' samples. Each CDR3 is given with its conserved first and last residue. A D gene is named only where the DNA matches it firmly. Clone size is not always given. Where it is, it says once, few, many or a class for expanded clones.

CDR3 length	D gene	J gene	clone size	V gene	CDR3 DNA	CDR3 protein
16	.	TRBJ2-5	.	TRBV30	TGTGCCTGGAGTGTAATGTTGAGCGGTCCTCAAGAGACCCAGTACTTC	CAWSVMLSGPQETQYF
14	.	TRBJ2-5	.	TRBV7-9	TGTGCCAGCAGCTTAATTTCGGGAACAGAGACCCAGTACTTC	CASSLISGTETQYF
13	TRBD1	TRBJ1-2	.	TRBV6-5	TGTGCCAGCACCCAGGGGGCTCTCTATGGCTACACCTTC	CASTQGALYGYTF
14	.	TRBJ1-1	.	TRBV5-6	TGTGCCAGCACCGGTGGGGGGGCTACTGCTGAAGCTTTCTTT	CASTGGGATAEAFF
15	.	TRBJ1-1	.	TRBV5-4	TGTGCCAGCAGCCTTCGACGGGGAGAGGGCACTGAAGCTTTCTTT	CASSLRRGEGTEAFF
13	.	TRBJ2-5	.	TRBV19	TGTGCCAGTAGTATAGATAGTTGGGAGACCCAGTACTTC	CASSIDSWETQYF
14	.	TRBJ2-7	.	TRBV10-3	TGTGCCATCAGTGAGTACGTCGACACCTACGAGCAGTACTTC	CAISEYVDTYEQYF
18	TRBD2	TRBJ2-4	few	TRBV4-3	TGCGCCAGCAGCCCGGGACTAGCGGGGCTCCTAGCCAAAAACATTCAGTACTTC	CASSPGLAGLLAKNIQYF
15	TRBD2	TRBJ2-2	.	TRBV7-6	TGTGCCAGCAGCCTGACTAGCGGGGGGGCCACGGAGCTGTTTTTT	CASSLTSGGATELFF
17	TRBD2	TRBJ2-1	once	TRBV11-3	TGTGCCAGCAGCTTAGAATGGTATAGCGGGAGGCTCAATGAGCAGTTCTTC	CASSLEWYSGRLNEQFF
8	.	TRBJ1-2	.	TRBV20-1	TGCAGGTCGGATGGCTACACCTTC	CRSDGYTF
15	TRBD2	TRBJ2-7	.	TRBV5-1	TGCGCCAGCAGCTTACATACTGGGGAGGGGTCCGAGCAGTACTTC	CASSLHTGEGSEQYF
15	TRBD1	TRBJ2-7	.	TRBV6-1	TGTGCCAGCAGTGCCGGACAGGGGTCCCCCTACGAGCAGTACTTC	CASSAGQGSPYEQYF
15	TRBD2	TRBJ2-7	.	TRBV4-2	TGTGCCAGCAGCCAAGGGACTAGCGGGTTTTACGAGCAGTACTTC	CASSQGTSGFYEQYF
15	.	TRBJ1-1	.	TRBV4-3	TGCGCCAGCAGCCCCGTTTTACTGGGCTGGGTTGAAGCTTTCTTT	CASSPVLLGWVEAFF
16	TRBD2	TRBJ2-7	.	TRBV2	TGTGCCAGCAGTCCCTACGTGGGACTAGCGGGATACGAGCAGTACTTC	CASSPYVGLAGYEQYF
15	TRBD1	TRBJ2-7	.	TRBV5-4	TGTGCCAGCAGCTTGGTGCCAGGGGGCTTCTACGAGCAGTACTTC	CASSLVPGGFYEQYF
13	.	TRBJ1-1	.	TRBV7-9	TGTGCCAGCAGCTCGGAGGTGCGAACTGAAGCTTTCTTT	CASSSEVRTEAFF
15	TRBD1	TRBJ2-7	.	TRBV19	TGTGCCAGTAGGGACAGGGGGTCATTCTCCTACGAGCAGTACTTC	CASRDRGSFSYEQYF
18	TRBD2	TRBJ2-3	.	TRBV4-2	TGTGCCAGCAGCCAAGCTAGCGGGAGAGTAGGGGACACAGATACGCAGTATTTT	CASSQASGRVGDTDTQYF
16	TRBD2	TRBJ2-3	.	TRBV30	TGTGCCTGGAGTGGTGGACTAGCGGGGGGGCTTGATACGCAGTATTTT	CAWSGGLAGGLDTQYF
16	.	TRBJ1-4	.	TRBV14	TGTGCCAGCAGCCAAGCGCGAAGCCTTTTTAATGAAAAACTGTTTTTT	CASSQARSLFNEKLFF
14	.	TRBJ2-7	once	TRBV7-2	TGTGCCAGCAGCTTAGCCCGGGACTCCCCGAGGGAGTACTTC	CASSLARDSPREYF
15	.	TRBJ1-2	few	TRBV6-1	TGTGCCAGCAGTCTAGACAGACCCAGTTACTATGGCTACACCTTC	CASSLDRPSYYGYTF
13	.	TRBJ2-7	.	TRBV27	TGTGCCAGCAGTTTCCCAGGGTCCGACGAGCAGTACTTC	CASSFPGSDEQYF
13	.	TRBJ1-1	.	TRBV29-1	TGCAGCGCCACGAGGGGGTCGGTTACTGAAGCTTTCTTT	CSATRGSVTEAFF
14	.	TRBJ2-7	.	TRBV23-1	TGCGCCAGCAGTCCTCCGACAGGAACCTACGAGCAGTACTTC	CASSPPTGTYEQYF
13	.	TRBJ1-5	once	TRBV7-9	TGTGCCAGCAGCCCCGGTAGTAATCAGCCCCAGCATTTT	CASSPGSNQPQHF